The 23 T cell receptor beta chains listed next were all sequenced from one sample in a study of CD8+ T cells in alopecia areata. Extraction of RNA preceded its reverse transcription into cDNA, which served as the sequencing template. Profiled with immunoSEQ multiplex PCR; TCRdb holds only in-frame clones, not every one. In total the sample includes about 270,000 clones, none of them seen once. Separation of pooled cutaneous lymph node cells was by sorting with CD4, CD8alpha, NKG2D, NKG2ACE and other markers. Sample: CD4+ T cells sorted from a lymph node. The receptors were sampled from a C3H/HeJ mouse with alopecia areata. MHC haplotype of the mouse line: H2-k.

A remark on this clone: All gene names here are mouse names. Partial CDR3 DNA: TGCACCTGCAAGGACAGAACAAACACA. Translated: CTCKDRTNT. The whole CDR3 is CTCKDRTNTEVFF. The V call is TRBV1, the J call TRBJ1-1; maybe TRBD1 (6 bases). The read is 4 residues too short to cover the CDR3 end, so that end is filled in from the germline J gene. CDR1 and CDR2 from the germline V gene are NSQYPW and LRSPGD (reference sequence). The CDR3 loop spans 13 amino acids. V was pared by 7 bases and J by 0 bases, with 9 bases between.

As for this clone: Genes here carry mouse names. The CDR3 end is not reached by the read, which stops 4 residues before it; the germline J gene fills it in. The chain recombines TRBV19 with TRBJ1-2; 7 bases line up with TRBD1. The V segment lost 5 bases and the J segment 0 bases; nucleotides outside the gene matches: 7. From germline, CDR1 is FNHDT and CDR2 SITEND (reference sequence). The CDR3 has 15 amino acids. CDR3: CASSAPGQTNSDYTF. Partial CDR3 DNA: TGTGCCAGCAGCGCCCCGGGACAGACAAACTCC.

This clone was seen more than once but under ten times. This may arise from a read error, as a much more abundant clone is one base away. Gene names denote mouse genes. Here the CDR3 reads CASRPGQYAEQFF. CDR3 DNA, as far as it was read: TGTGCCAGCAGACCGGGACAGTATGCT. V is TRBV13-3 and J is TRBJ2-1; 7 bases are shared with TRBD1. The CDR3 goes on 4 residues after the read ends, and that part is filled in from the germline J gene. With V trimmed by 5 bases and J by 4 bases, 3 bases remained unmatched. CDR3 size: 13 residues. Germline assignment: CDR1 NNHDY and CDR2 SYVADS.

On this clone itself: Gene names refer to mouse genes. The CDR3 DNA, read in part, is TGTGCCTGGAGTCTATGGGGGGGGTTGTAT. Residues: CAWSLWGGLY. The whole CDR3 reads CAWSLWGGLYEQYF. This chain joins TRBV31 and TRBJ2-7, with 8 bases lining up with TRBD2. The read terminates 4 residues ahead of where the CDR3 ends, so the germline J gene completes it. The CDR3 has 14 residues. Germline-derived CDR1 and CDR2 are GKSSPN and SITVG.

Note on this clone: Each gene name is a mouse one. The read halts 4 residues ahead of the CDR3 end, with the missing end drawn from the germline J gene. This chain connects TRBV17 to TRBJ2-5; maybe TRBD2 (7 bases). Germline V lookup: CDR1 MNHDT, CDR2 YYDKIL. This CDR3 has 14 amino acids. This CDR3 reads CASSRVGGEDTQYF. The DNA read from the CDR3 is TGTGCTAGCAGTAGAGTGGGGGGCGAGGAC.

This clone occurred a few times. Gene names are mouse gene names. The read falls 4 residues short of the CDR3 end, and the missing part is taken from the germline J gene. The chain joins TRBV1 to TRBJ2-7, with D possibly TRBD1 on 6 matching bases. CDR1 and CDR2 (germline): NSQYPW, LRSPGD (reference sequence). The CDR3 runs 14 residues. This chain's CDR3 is CTCSADGRGDEQYF. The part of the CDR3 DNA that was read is TGCACCTGCAGTGCAGACGGCAGGGGAGAT. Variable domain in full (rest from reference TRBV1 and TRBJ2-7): VTLLEQNPRWRLVPRGQAVNLRCILKNSQYPWMSWYQQDLQKQLQWLFTLRSPGDKEVKSLPGADYLATRVTDTELRLQVANMSQGRTLYCTCSADGRGDEQYFGPGTRLTVL.

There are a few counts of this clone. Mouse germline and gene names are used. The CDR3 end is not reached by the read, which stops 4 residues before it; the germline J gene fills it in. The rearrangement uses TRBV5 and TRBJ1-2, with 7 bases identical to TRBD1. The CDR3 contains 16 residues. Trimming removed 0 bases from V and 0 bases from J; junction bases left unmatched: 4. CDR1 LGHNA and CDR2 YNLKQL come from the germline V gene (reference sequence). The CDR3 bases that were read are TGTGCCAGCAGCCAAGATTCCGGGACAGCAAACTCC. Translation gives CASSQDSGTANS. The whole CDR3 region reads CASSQDSGTANSDYTF.

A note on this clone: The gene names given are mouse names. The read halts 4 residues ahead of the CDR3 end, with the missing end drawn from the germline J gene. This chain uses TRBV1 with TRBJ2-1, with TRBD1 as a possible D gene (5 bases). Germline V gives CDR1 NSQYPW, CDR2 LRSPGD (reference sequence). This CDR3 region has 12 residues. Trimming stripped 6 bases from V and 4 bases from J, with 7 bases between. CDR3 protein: CTCRGVYAEQFF. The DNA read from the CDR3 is TGCACCTGCAGAGGGGTATATGCT.

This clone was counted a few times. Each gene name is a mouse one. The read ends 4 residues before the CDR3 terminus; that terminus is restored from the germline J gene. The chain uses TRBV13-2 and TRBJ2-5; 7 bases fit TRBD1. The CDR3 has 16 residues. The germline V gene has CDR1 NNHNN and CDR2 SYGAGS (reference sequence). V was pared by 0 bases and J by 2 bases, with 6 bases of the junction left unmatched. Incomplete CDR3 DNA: TGTGCCAGCGGTGATGCTGCGGCAGGGGGCCAAGAC. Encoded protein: CASGDAAAGGQD. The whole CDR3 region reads CASGDAAAGGQDTQYF.

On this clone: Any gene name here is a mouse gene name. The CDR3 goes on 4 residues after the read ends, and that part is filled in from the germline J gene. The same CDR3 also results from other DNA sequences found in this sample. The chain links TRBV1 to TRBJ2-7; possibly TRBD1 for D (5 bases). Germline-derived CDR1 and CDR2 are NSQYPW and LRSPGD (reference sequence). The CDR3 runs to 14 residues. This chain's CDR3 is CTCSADQGRYEQYF. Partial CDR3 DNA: TGCACCTGCAGTGCAGATCAGGGAAGGTAT.

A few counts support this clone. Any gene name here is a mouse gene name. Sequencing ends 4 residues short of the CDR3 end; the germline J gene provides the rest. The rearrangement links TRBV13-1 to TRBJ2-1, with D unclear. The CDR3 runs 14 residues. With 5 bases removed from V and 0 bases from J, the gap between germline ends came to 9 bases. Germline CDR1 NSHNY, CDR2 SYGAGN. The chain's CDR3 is CASRDTINYAEQFF. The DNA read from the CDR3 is TGTGCCAGCAGAGACACAATTAACTATGCT.

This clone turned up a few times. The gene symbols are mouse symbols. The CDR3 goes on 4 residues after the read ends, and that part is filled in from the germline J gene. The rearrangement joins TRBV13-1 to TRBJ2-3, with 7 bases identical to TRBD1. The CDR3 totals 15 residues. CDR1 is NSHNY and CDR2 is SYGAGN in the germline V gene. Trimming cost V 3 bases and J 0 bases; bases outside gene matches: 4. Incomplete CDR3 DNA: TGTGCCAGCAGTGTGGGACAGCCTAGTGCAGAA. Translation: CASSVGQPSAE. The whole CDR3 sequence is CASSVGQPSAETLYF.

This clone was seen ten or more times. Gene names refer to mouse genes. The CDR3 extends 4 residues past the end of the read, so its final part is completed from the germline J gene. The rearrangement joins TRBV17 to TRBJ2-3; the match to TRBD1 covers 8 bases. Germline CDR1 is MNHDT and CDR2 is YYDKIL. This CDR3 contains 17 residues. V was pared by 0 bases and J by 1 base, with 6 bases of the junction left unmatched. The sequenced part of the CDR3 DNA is TGTGCTAGCAGTAGAGATCCCAGGGGGCGGGGTGCAGAA. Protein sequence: CASSRDPRGRGAE. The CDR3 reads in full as CASSRDPRGRGAETLYF.

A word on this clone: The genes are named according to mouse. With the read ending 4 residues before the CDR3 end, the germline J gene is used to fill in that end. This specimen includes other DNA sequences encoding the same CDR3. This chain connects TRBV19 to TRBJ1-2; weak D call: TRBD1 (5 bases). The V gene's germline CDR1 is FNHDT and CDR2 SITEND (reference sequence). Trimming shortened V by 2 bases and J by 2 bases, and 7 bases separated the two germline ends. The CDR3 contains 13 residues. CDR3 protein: CASSIRQNSDYTF. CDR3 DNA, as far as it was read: TGTGCCAGCAGTATCCGACAGAACTCC. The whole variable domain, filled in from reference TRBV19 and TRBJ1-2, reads GGIITQTPKFLIGQEGQKLTLKCQQNFNHDTMYWYRQDSGKGLRLIYYSITENDLQKGDLSEGYDASREKKSSFSLTVTSAQKNEMAVFLCASSIRQNSDYTFGSGTRLLVI.

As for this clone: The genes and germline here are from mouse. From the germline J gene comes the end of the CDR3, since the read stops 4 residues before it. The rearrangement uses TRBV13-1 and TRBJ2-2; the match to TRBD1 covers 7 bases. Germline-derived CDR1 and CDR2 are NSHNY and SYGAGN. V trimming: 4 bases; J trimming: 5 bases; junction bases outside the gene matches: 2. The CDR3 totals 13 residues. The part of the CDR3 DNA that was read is TGTGCCAGCAGTCAACAGGGGACCGGG. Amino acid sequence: CASSQQGTG. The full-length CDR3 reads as CASSQQGTGQLYF.

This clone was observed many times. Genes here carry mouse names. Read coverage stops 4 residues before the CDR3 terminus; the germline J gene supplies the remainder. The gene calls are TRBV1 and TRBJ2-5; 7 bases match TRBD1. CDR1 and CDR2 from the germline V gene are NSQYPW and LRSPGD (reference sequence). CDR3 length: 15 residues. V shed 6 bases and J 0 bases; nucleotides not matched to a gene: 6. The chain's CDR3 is CTCSVTGVNQDTQYF. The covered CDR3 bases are TGCACCTGCAGCGTCACAGGGGTTAACCAAGAC.

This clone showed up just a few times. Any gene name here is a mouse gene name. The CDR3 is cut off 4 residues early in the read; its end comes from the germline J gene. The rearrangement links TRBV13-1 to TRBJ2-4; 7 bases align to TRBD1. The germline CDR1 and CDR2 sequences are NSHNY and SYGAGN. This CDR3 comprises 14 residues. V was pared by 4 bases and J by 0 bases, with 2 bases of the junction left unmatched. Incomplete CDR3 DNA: TGTGCCAGCAGTACAGGGGTTAGTCAAAAC. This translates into CASSTGVSQN. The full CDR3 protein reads CASSTGVSQNTLYF.

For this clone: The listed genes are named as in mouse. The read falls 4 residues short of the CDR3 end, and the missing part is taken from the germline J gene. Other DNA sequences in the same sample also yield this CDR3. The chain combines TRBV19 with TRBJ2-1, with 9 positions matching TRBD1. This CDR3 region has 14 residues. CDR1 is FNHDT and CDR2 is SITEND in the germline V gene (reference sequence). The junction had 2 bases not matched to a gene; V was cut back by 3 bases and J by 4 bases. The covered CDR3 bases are TGTGCCAGCAGTAAGGGACAGGGATATGCT. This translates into CASSKGQGYA. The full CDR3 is CASSKGQGYAEQFF.

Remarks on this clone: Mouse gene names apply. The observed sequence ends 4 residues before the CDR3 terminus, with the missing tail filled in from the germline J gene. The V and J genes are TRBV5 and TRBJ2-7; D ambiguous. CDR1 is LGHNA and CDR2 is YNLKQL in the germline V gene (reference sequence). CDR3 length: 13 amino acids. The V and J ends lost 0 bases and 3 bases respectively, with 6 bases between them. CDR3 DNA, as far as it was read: TGTGCCAGCAGCCAAGACAGCATCTAT. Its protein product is CASSQDSIY. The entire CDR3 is CASSQDSIYEQYF.

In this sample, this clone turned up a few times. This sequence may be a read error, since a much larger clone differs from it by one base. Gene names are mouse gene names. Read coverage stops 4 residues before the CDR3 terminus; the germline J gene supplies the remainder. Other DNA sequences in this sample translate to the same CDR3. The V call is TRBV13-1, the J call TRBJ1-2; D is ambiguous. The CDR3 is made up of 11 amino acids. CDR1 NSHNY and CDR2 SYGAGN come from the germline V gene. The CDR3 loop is CASSDRADYTF. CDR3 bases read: TGTGCCAGCAGTGATAGGGCC.

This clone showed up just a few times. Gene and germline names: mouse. The covered CDR3 bases are TGTGCCAGCAGCCAACCGACAGGGGAGAACACA. Translating gives CASSQPTGENT. The full CDR3 sequence reads CASSQPTGENTEVFF. This chain joins TRBV5 and TRBJ1-1, with 8 bases that match TRBD1. The sequenced fragment ends 4 residues before the CDR3 boundary, so the rest is inferred from the germline J gene. The CDR3 sequence is 15 residues long. V gave up 2 bases and J gave up 0 bases; unmatched junction bases: 2. Germline loops: CDR1 LGHNA, CDR2 YNLKQL (reference sequence).

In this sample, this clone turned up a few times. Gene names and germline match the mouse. CDR3 bases read: TGTGCCAGCAGTGTCCACAGGGGGCTTGAC. Amino acids: CASSVHRGLD. The complete CDR3 sequence is CASSVHRGLDTQYF. V and J are TRBV13-1 and TRBJ2-5, with 9 bases fitting TRBD1. From the germline J gene comes the end of the CDR3, since the read stops 4 residues before it. There are 14 residues in the CDR3. Germline V CDR1 and CDR2: NSHNY, SYGAGN.

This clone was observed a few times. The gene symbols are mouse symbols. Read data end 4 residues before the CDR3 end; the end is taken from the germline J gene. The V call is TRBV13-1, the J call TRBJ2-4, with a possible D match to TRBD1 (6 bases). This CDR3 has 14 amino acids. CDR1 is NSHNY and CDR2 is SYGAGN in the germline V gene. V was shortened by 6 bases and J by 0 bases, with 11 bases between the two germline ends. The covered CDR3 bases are TGTGCCAGCACCCCGACAGGTAGTCAAAAC. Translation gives CASTPTGSQN. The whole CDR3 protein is CASTPTGSQNTLYF.